The 26 T cell receptor beta chains given below trace back to one sample, sequenced in a study of T cells in Graves' hyperthyroidism and ophthalmopathy. The source material, RNA transcripts, was used to amplify TCR beta CDR3 regions. The primer set for the first-round RT-PCR of the TCR CDR3 was HTBI. TCRdb re-derived calls from the multiplex PCR reads in MiXCR, one entry per CDR3 protein. Here the sample spans around 520,000 distinct CDR3 sequences, 13% to 15% being singletons. Sequencing was performed on blood. These receptors were taken from a woman aged 40 to 55 with Graves' hyperthyroidism.

At least ten counts were recorded for this clonotype. The chain carries TRBV28 and TRBJ2-1, with TRBD2 identical over 12 bases. The J segment lost 8 bases and the V segment lost 7 bases, leaving 9 bases of the junction unmatched. Germline CDR1 is MDHEN and CDR2 is SYDVKM. The CDR3 runs to 15 residues. The CDR3 is CASIGLAGGLDEQFF. In DNA, the CDR3 is TGTGCCAGCATAGGCCTAGCGGGAGGGCTTGATGAGCAGTTCTTC.

The chain carries TRBV5-8 and TRBJ1-6, with TRBD1 identical over 7 bases. V trimming: 4 bases; J trimming: 7 bases; junction bases outside the gene matches: 11. CDR1 SGHTS and CDR2 YDEGEE come from the germline V gene. CDR3 length: 16 amino acids. CDR3 DNA: TGTGCCAGCAGCCCAATAGACAGGGCAGGGAATTCACCCCTCCACTTT. It encodes CASSPIDRAGNSPLHF.

This clonotype was counted between two and nine times. The rearrangement links TRBV20-1 to TRBJ2-7; 8 nucleotides agree with TRBD1. This CDR3 comprises 12 residues. From germline, CDR1 is DFQATT and CDR2 SNEGSKA (reference sequence). With V trimmed by 3 bases and J by 6 bases, 4 bases remained unmatched. The CDR3 reads CSARDRDGEQYF. The CDR3 nucleotides are TGCAGTGCTAGGGACAGGGACGGCGAGCAGTACTTC.

This rearrangement joins TRBV14 to TRBJ2-1, with 10 positions matching TRBD2. This CDR3 has 16 residues. Germline V gene sequence: CDR1 SGHDN, CDR2 FVKESK. J lost 6 bases, V lost 2 bases, and 7 bases had no gene match. CDR3 in amino acids: CASSQNRLAGANEQFF. The CDR3 region has the DNA TGTGCCAGCAGCCAAAATAGACTAGCGGGTGCCAATGAGCAGTTCTTC.

This clonotype turned up a few times. V gene TRBV20-1 combines with J gene TRBJ2-2; TRBD2 matches 7 bases. The CDR3 sequence is 15 residues long. With 4 bases clipped from V and 0 bases from J, the junction kept 5 bases outside the gene matches. Germline values: CDR1 DFQATT, CDR2 SNEGSKA (reference sequence). CDR3: CSAKRRGANTGELFF. The CDR3 DNA is TGCAGTGCTAAACGCCGGGGGGCGAACACCGGGGAGCTGTTTTTT.

The chain employs TRBV29-1 and TRBJ2-5, with TRBD1 matching 9 bases. The germline V gene has CDR1 SQVTM and CDR2 ANQGSEA. The trim removed 0 bases at V and 2 bases at J, leaving 1 base unmatched. The length of the CDR3 is 14 residues. DNA of the CDR3: TGCAGCGTTGAAGAGGGGACAGGGCAAGAGACCCAGTACTTC. Translated: CSVEEGTGQETQYF.

This clonotype was seen only a few times. The chain combines TRBV10-3 with TRBJ2-5; 8 positions agree with TRBD2. The CDR3 covers 15 residues. The ends lost 2 bases at V and 1 base at J; junction bases unmatched: 3. Per the germline V gene, CDR1 is ENHRY and CDR2 is SYGVKD. In nucleotides, the CDR3 is TGTGCCATCAGTGAGACTAGCGGAGTCCAAGAGACCCAGTACTTC. It codes for CAISETSGVQETQYF.

This clonotype showed up many times. The chain combines TRBV5-1 with TRBJ1-1; weak D call: TRBD1 (6 bases). The CDR3 runs to 15 residues. The ends were cut back, 0 bases at V and 2 bases at J, with 11 bases in the middle. Germline V lookup: CDR1 SGHRS, CDR2 YFSETQ. CDR3 nucleotide sequence: TGCGCCAGCAGCTTGGAGGGGGGCGTCAACACTGAAGCTTTCTTT. Translated, it gives CASSLEGGVNTEAFF.

This clonotype was detected many times. This chain links TRBV28 with TRBJ2-5, with D unclear. The germline V gene has CDR1 MDHEN and CDR2 SYDVKM. CDR3 size: 13 residues. Trimming cost V 7 bases and J 4 bases, with 13 bases left between them. CDR3 bases: TGTGCCAGCACCCTTACAGCCCGAGAGACCCAGTACTTC. Translated, it gives CASTLTARETQYF.

This clonotype has ten or more counts. The chain joins TRBV2 to TRBJ1-1; D is unresolved. V was trimmed by 3 bases and J by 4 bases, leaving 21 bases between them. There are 17 residues in the CDR3. The germline V gene encodes CDR1 SNHLY and CDR2 FYNNEI. CDR3 amino acids: CASSESRRNSSSTEAFF. CDR3 nucleotides: TGTGCCAGCAGTGAGTCTAGGCGGAACTCTTCATCCACTGAAGCTTTCTTT.

This clonotype has a count of ten or more. The CDR3 loop reads CASSLRGREEKLFF. The CDR3 DNA is TGTGCCAGCAGCCTTAGGGGGCGGGAAGAAAAACTGTTTTTT. The chain joins TRBV28 to TRBJ1-4; TRBD1 matches at 7 bases. Looked up from germline, CDR1 is MDHEN and CDR2 is SYDVKM. V shed 6 bases, J shed 8 bases, and the junction held 9 bases outside the gene matches. This CDR3 has 14 amino acids.

This clonotype was seen more than once but under ten times. The chain uses TRBV6-1 and TRBJ2-6; D remains ambiguous. This CDR3 spans 16 amino acids. V gave up 5 bases and J gave up 1 base, with 12 bases separating them. CDR1 and CDR2 (germline): MNHNS, SASEGT. CDR3 loop: CASSSRISSGANVLTF. CDR3 DNA sequence: TGTGCCAGCAGTAGCCGGATTAGTTCTGGGGCCAACGTCCTGACTTTC.

Ten or more counts support this clonotype. The chain uses TRBV3-1 and TRBJ2-1; D gene ambiguous. V was trimmed by 0 bases and J by 7 bases, leaving 10 bases between them. There are 14 residues in the CDR3. Germline assignment: CDR1 LGHDT and CDR2 YNNKEL (reference sequence). The CDR3 here is CASSQDLRLNEQFF. DNA for the CDR3: TGTGCCAGCAGCCAAGATCTTAGGTTAAATGAGCAGTTCTTC.

This clonotype was picked up a small number of times. V is TRBV5-1 and J is TRBJ1-4; D perhaps matches TRBD1 (5 bases). Trimming pared 4 bases from V and 7 bases from J, leaving 17 bases between. Looked up from germline, CDR1 is SGHRS and CDR2 is YFSETQ. The CDR3 spans 15 residues. The CDR3 DNA sequence: TGCGCCAGCAGCCAGCCCGGGGCCGGGACTGAAAAACTGTTTTTT. Translation: CASSQPGAGTEKLFF.

This clonotype was seen many times. The chain employs TRBV5-1 and TRBJ2-7; D is possibly TRBD1 or TRBD2 (5 bases each). The CDR3 consists of 16 residues. V was clipped by 0 bases and J by 3 bases, with 16 bases between them. Germline assignment: CDR1 SGHRS and CDR2 YFSETQ. The CDR3 loop is CASSLGSAGSIYEQYF. The CDR3 coding sequence is TGCGCCAGCAGCTTGGGGTCAGCAGGGAGTATCTACGAGCAGTACTTC.

A few counts support this clonotype. The rearrangement joins TRBV7-8 to TRBJ1-2, with 7 positions matching TRBD1. The CDR3 sequence is 13 residues long. The germline V gene has CDR1 SGHVS and CDR2 FQNEAQ. V shed 5 bases and J 7 bases; nucleotides not matched to a gene: 7. CDR3 bases: TGTGCCAGCAGCAGAGAGGGGGCGTTTGGCTACACCTTC. As protein: CASSREGAFGYTF.

V is TRBV12-3 or TRBV12-4 and J is TRBJ1-2; D may be TRBD1 (5 bases). The V end lost 3 bases, the J end lost 3 bases, and 11 bases lay between the germline ends. CDR3 size: 14 residues. CDR3 amino acids: CASSFSGGHYGYTF. In DNA, the CDR3 is TGTGCCAGCAGTTTTTCGGGGGGACACTATGGCTACACCTTC.

This clonotype has only a few counts. The chain couples TRBV27 to TRBJ1-3; weak D call: TRBD1 (6 bases). Deletions cut 1 base from V and 2 bases from J, with 9 bases between. The CDR3 is 15 amino acids. CDR1 and CDR2 (germline): MNHEY, SMNVEV (reference sequence). The CDR3 loop is CASSLWAGAGNTIYF. CDR3 DNA: TGTGCCAGCAGTTTATGGGCAGGGGCTGGAAACACCATATATTTT.

This clonotype was seen at least ten times. The J gene is TRBJ2-1, the V gene TRBV5-1; maybe TRBD2 (5 bases). This CDR3 spans 14 amino acids. Germline lookup yields CDR1 SGHRS and CDR2 YFSETQ. Between the trimmed V and J ends, which lost 7 bases and 5 bases, there was a span of 16 bases. In nucleotides, the CDR3 is TGCGCCAGCGGAGACGGGGATTTAAACAATGAGCAGTTCTTC. It encodes CASGDGDLNNEQFF. The full variable domain, with the rest looked up from reference TRBV5-1 and TRBJ2-1, is KAGVTQTPRYLIKTRGQQVTLSCSPISGHRSVSWYQQTPGQGLQFLFEYFSETQRNKGNFPGRFSGRQFSNSRSEMNVSTLELGDSALYLCASGDGDLNNEQFFGPGTRLTVL.

This clonotype was seen a few times. The rearrangement uses TRBV6-2 or TRBV6-3 and TRBJ2-1; D not certain. The V gene lost 2 bases and the J gene lost 7 bases, with 9 bases spanning the gap. The CDR3 contains 13 residues. Germline CDR1 MNHEY, CDR2 SVGEGT. This chain's CDR3 is CASSYGPWNEQFF. The CDR3 region has the DNA TGTGCCAGCAGTTACGGTCCTTGGAATGAGCAGTTCTTC.

This clonotype was recorded many times. The gene calls are TRBV7-9 and TRBJ1-1; D might be TRBD1 (5 bases). The CDR3 has 14 amino acids. Deletions cut 5 bases from V and 0 bases from J, with 10 bases between. In germline, CDR1 is SEHNR, CDR2 FQNEAQ (reference sequence). Here the CDR3 DNA reads TGTGCCAGCAGCCCGTGGGGCCTGAACACTGAAGCTTTCTTT. Its protein is CASSPWGLNTEAFF.

V is TRBV29-1 and J is TRBJ1-2, with D uncertain. CDR1 is SQVTM and CDR2 is ANQGSEA in the germline V gene. This CDR3 is 12 amino acids long. Trimming took off 4 bases at V and 4 bases at J, with 10 bases between the two ends. In DNA, the CDR3 is TGCAGCGTTGTGGGCAGTCTCTATGGCTACACCTTC. Translation: CSVVGSLYGYTF.

With respect to this clonotype: It may be a read error: a sequence one base away is much more abundant. The CDR3 DNA reads TGTGCCAGCTCACCGGACACCCCCTGCGAGCAGTACTTC. Protein: CASSPDTPCEQYF. The chain links TRBV18 to TRBJ2-7, with a tentative D call TRBD1 (5 bases). V lost 3 bases to trimming and J lost 6 bases, with 12 bases between them. Germline V gene data show CDR1 as KGHSH and CDR2 as LQKENI. This CDR3 has 13 residues.

This clonotype was picked up many times. The rearrangement links TRBV6-1 to TRBJ2-2; TRBD1 aligns across 8 bases. Germline V lookup: CDR1 MNHNS, CDR2 SASEGT. This CDR3 comprises 15 residues. The V gene end was trimmed by 4 bases and the J gene end by 7 bases; junction bases not matched to a gene: 8. CDR3 in amino acids: CASSVTGGSSGELFF. For the CDR3, the DNA is TGTGCCAGCAGTGTCACAGGGGGTAGCAGCGGGGAGCTGTTTTTT.

This clonotype has a count of ten or more. The J gene is TRBJ1-1, the V gene TRBV6-1, with a tentative D call TRBD1 (5 bases). Germline V CDR1 and CDR2: MNHNS, SASEGT. The CDR3 sequence is 15 residues long. The V end was cut by 4 bases, the J end by 2 bases, with 14 bases between. As DNA, the CDR3 is TGTGCCAGCAGTGCCTCCGGGGGGGGTAACACTGAAGCTTTCTTT. Amino acids: CASSASGGGNTEAFF.

A note on this clonotype: Just one base apart from a much larger clone, this may be a read error. The V gene is TRBV15, the J gene TRBJ1-1; D is unresolved. Germline-derived CDR1 and CDR2 are LNHNV and YYDKDF (reference sequence). This CDR3 has 13 amino acids. CDR3 bases: TGTGCCACCAGCAGAACATTGAACGCTGAAGCTTTCTTT. The encoded protein is CATSRTLNAEAFF.